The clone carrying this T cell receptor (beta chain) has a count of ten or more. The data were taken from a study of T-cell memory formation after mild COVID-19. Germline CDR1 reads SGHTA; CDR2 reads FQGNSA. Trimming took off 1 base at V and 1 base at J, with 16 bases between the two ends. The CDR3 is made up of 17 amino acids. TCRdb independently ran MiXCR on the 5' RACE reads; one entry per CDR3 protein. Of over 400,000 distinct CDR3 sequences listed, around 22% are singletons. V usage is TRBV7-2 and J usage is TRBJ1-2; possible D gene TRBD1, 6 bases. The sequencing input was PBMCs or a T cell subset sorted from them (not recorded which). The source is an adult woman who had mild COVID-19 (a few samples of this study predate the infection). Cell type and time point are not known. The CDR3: CASSLVLWGGRNYGYTF. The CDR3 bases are TGTGCCAGCAGCTTAGTCCTGTGGGGGGGCCGTAACTATGGCTACACCTTC.